This T cell receptor (beta chain) is drawn from a study of shared clonotypes between healthy human individuals. Findings of the study overall: Generation probability values for non-shared clonotypes were lower than those for clonotypes shared by all four donors.

V was cut by 3 bases and J by 0 bases, with 9 bases left in between. The germline gives CDR1 KGHSH, CDR2 LQKENI. The length of the CDR3 is 14 residues. In the case of this clone: The antigen is undetermined.

At deep level, the assay was performed. For every subset, genomic DNA was evenly distributed across several immunoSEQ plates. Using immunoSEQ multiplex PCR, the repertoire was profiled, and TCRdb retains in-frame clones only, with some absent. In the table there are about 710,000 clones, 73% of which are singletons. Sequencing was carried out using memory CD4+ T cells sorted from blood. Subset given: CD45RA-negative fraction. The rearrangement uses TRBV18 and TRBJ2-7; D remains ambiguous. This receptor was obtained from a woman aged 25 to 45 in good health. The CDR3 DNA is TGTGCCAGCTCACCGTTGGCCAACTCCTACGAGCAGTACTTC. Its protein is CASSPLANSYEQYF.